This paragraph reports one TCR beta chain. Antigen unknown. This sample was included in a study of shared clonotypes between healthy human individuals. General study results and limits: Relative to clonotypes present in all four donors, those not shared had lower generation probabilities.

The data were produced by immunoSEQ multiplex PCR, yet TCRdb's version contains in-frame clones alone and is incomplete. Of a few million clones in the sample, 85% to 95% are singletons; the top ten hold 0.11% to 0.15%. There are 16 residues in the CDR3. The V end lost 4 bases, the J end lost 4 bases, and 20 bases lay between the germline ends. The V gene's germline CDR1 is MGHRA and CDR2 YSYEKL. Material for sequencing was naive CD4+ T cells sorted from blood. Subset noted: CD45RA+ positively selected. This TCR was sampled from a man aged 18-30 years in good health. The chain couples TRBV4-1 to TRBJ2-7; D remains unclear. The CDR3 DNA reads as TGCGCCAGCAGCCGAGTCCCGGTTGCGCTGGGTTACGAGCAGTACTTC. Protein sequence: CASSRVPVALGYEQYF.